This record covers a single T cell receptor (beta chain). The data originate from a study of blood T cell repertoires in COVID-19. Generated by immunoSEQ multiplex PCR, the TCRdb table keeps only in-frame clones and is missing some. Counted here are 390,000 or so clones, 90% occurring once; the ten biggest clones make up about 7%. V dropped 3 bases and J dropped 0 bases, with 7 bases sitting between them. CDR3 length: 13 amino acids. Germline V lookup: CDR1 SGHDT, CDR2 YYEEEE. The source material was peripheral blood. The TCR was taken from a man aged 18 to 29 with active or convalescent COVID-19. This chain links TRBV5-6 with TRBJ2-7; a possible D gene is TRBD2 (5 bases). The CDR3 coding sequence is TGTGCCAGCAGCTGGCGGGCCTCCTACGAGCAGTACTTC. Protein sequence: CASSWRASYEQYF.